The sequence of this T cell receptor beta chain was determined in a study of T cell responses to AZD1222 COVID-19 vaccine. Investigators merged groups given second doses at roughly 4 or roughly 12 weeks. Broader study findings: There were vaccine-associated CD4 TCRs across spike, dominant at 160-218 and 743-854. Two AZD1222 administrations were followed by greater Spike-specific TCR breadth and depth. The sample set comprised mostly white British donors with more females, and clonal diversity was possibly underestimated.

A note on this clone: The target antigen is unknown.

The trim removed 4 bases at V and 5 bases at J, leaving 13 bases unmatched. CDR1 SGHTA and CDR2 FQGTGA come from the germline V gene. The CDR3 spans 17 residues. Assay: immunoSEQ multiplex PCR; the TCRdb copy retains only in-frame clones and omits some. This table holds some 74,000 clones, about 85% found once. This chain connects TRBV7-3 to TRBJ2-1; 8 nucleotides agree with TRBD2. This material consisted of peripheral blood, taken 28 days after the second AZD1222 dose. This receptor was taken from an adult who received the AZD1222 COVID-19 vaccine. The CDR3 coding sequence is TGTGCCAGCAGCTCCCGTCCTACTAGCGGTTATAACAATGAGCAGTTCTTC. Protein product: CASSSRPTSGYNNEQFF.